The 2 T cell receptor beta chains below all came from one sample that was sequenced in a study of T cell clonotyping in hematopoietic cell transplantation. Sequencing was performed with immunoSEQ multiplex PCR; in TCRdb, only in-frame clones are kept and a portion is missing. The table has around 7,000 clones, nearly 99% seen once. The sample in question was PBMCs, obtained 30 days after allogeneic stem cell transplant. Receptor source: a male patient aged 55 to 69 who had an allogeneic stem cell transplant from a related donor, so the T cells may come from the graft donor. Some clones in this sample may be carry-over from other donors' samples.

The chain uses TRBV25-1 and TRBJ2-7, with D perhaps TRBD1 or TRBD2 (6 bases each). The V end was cut by 5 bases, the J end by 3 bases, with 23 bases between. Germline loops: CDR1 MGHDK, CDR2 SYGVNS. The CDR3 loop spans 17 amino acids. CDR3 bases: TGTGCCAGCAGTTCCCCATCCAGTCAGGGGAGGATCTACGAGCAGTACTTC. Protein product: CASSSPSSQGRIYEQYF.

The J gene is TRBJ1-2, the V gene TRBV9; D uncertain. V dropped 0 bases and J dropped 4 bases, with 10 bases sitting between them. The CDR3 totals 14 residues. Germline V gives CDR1 SGDLS, CDR2 YYNGEE. CDR3: CASSVGLGSYGYTF. In DNA, the CDR3 is TGTGCCAGCAGCGTAGGGCTGGGGTCCTATGGCTACACCTTC.